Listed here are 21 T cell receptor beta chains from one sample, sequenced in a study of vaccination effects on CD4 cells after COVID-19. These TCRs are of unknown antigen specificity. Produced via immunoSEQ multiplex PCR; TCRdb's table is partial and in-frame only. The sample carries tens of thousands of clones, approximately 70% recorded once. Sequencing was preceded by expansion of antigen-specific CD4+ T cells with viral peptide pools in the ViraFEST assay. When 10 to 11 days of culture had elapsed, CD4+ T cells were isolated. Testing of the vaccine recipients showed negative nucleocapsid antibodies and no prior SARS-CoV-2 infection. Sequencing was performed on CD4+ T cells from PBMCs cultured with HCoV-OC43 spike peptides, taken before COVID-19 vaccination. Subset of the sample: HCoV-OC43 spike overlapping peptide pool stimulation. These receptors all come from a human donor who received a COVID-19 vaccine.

The CDR3 protein is CASSSLQRTDLYGYTF. The CDR3 nucleotides are TGTGCCAGCAGCTCACTACAGAGGACGGATCTCTATGGCTACACCTTC. J is TRBJ1-2 and V is TRBV6-2 or TRBV6-3; D gene unclear. Germline V gene data show CDR1 as MNHEY and CDR2 as SVGEGT. V was trimmed by 6 bases and J by 4 bases, leaving 21 bases between them. The CDR3 sequence is 16 residues long.

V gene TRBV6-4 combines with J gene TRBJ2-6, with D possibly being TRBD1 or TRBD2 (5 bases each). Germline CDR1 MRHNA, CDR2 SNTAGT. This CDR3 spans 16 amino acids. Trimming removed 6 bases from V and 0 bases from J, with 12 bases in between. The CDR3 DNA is TGTGCCAGCAGCCCGGGACGGCACTCTGGGGCCAACGTCCTGACTTTC. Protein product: CASSPGRHSGANVLTF.

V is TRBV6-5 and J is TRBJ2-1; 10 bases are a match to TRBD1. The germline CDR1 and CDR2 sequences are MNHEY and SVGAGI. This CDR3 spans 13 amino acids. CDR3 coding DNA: TGTGCGTTAGGGACAGGGGATAACAATGAGCAGTTCTTC. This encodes CALGTGDNNEQFF.

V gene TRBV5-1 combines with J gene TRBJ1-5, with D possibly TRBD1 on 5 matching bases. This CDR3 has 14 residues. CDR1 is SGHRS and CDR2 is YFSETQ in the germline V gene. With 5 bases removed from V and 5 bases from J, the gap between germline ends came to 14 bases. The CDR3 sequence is CASRPGTDYQPQHF. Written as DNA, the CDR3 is TGCGCCAGCAGACCGGGGACGGATTATCAGCCCCAGCATTTT.

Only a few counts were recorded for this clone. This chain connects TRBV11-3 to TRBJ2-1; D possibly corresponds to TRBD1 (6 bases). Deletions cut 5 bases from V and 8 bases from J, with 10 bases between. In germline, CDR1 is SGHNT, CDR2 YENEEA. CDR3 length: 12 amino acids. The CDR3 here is CASSIQGYEQFF. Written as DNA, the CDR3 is TGTGCCAGCAGCATACAGGGATATGAGCAGTTCTTC.

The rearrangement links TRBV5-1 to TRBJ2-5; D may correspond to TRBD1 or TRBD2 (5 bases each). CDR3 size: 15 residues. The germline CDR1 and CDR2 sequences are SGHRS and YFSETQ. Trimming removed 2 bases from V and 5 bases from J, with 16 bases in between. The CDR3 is CASSLPPGSRETQYF. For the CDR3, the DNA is TGCGCCAGCAGCTTACCACCAGGGAGTAGGGAGACCCAGTACTTC.

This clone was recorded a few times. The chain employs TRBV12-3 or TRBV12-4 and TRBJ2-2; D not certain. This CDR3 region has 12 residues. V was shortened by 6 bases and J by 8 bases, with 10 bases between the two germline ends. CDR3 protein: CASSPTVGELFF. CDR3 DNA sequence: TGTGCCAGCAGCCCCACGGTGGGGGAGCTGTTTTTT.

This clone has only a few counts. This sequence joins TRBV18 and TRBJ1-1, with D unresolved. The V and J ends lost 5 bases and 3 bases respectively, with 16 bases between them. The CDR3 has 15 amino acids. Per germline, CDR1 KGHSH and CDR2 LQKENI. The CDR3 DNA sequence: TGTGCCAGCTCATCTATACCCCGCGGGGACACTGAAGCTTTCTTT. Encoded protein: CASSSIPRGDTEAFF.

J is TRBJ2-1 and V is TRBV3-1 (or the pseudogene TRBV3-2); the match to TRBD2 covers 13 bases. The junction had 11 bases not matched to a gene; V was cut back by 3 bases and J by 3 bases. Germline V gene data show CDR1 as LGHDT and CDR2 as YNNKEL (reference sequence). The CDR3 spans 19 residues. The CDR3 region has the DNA TGTGCCAGCAGCCACGACGGAGGACTAGCGGGGGTACTCTACAATGAGCAGTTCTTC. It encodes CASSHDGGLAGVLYNEQFF.

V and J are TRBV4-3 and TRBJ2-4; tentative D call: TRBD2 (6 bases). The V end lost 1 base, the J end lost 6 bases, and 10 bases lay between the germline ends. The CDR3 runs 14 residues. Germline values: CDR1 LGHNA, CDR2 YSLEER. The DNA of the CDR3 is TGCGCCAGCAGCCAAGGGGCGGGGCCAAACATTCAGTACTTC. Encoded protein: CASSQGAGPNIQYF.

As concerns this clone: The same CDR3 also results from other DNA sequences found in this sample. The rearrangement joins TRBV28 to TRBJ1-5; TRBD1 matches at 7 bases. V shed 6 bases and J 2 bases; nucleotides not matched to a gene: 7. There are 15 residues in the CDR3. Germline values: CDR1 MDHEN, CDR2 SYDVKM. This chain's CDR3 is CASRPGGRGNQPQHF. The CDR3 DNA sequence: TGTGCCAGCAGGCCAGGGGGACGGGGCAATCAGCCCCAGCATTTT.

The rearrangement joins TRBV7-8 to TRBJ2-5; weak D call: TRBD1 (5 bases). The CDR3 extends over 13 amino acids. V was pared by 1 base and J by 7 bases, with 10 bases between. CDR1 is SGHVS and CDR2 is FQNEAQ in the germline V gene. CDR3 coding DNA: TGTGCCAGCAGCTTAGGGGGCGAGTGGACCCAGTACTTC. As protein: CASSLGGEWTQYF.

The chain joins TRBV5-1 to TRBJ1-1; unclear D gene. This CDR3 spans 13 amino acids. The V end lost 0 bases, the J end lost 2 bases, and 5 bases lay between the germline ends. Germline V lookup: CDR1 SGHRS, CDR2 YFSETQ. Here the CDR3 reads CASSLAPNTEAFF. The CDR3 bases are TGCGCCAGCAGCTTGGCCCCAAACACTGAAGCTTTCTTT.

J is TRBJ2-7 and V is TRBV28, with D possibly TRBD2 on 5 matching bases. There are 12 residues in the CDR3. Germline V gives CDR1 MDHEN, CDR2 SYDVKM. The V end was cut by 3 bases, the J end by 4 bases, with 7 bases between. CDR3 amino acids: CASSLEVYEQYV. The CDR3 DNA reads TGTGCCAGCAGTTTGGAGGTGTACGAGCAGTACGTC.

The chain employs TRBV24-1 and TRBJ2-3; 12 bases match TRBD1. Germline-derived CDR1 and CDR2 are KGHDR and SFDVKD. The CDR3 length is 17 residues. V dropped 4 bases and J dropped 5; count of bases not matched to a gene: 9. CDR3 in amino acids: CATSESGTGGERDTQYF. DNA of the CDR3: TGTGCCACCAGTGAATCCGGGACAGGGGGCGAGAGAGATACGCAGTATTTT.

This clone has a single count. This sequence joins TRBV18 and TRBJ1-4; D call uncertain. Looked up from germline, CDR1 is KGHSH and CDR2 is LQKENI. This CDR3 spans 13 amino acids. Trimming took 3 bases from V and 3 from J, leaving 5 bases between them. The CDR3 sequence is CASSPGPNEKLFF. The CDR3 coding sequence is TGTGCCAGCTCACCTGGACCTAATGAAAAACTGTTTTTT.

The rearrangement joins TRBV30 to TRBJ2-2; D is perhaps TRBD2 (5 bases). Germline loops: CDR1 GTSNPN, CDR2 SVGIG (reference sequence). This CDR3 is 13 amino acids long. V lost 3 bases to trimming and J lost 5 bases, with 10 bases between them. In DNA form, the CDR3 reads TGTGCCTGGAGGCCCTCGGGAACCGGGGAGCTGTTTTTT. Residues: CAWRPSGTGELFF. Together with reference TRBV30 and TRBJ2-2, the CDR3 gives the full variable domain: SQTIHQWPATLVQPVGSPLSLECTVEGTSNPNLYWYRQAAGRGLQLLFYSVGIGQISSEVPQNLSASRPQDRQFILSSKKLLLSDSGFYLCAWRPSGTGELFFGEGSRLTVL.

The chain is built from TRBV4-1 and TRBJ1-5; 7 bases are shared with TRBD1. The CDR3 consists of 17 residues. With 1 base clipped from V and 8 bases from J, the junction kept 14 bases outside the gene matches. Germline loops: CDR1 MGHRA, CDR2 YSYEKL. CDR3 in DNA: TGCGCCAGCAGCCAAGGGTGGGCAGGGGGGCCCGTGAAGCCCCAGCATTTT. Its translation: CASSQGWAGGPVKPQHF.

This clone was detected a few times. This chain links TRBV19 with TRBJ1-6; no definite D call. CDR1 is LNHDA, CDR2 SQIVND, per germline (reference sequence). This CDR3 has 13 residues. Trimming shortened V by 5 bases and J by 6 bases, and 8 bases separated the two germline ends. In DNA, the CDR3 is TGTGCCAGTAGTCGGACGGGTAATTCACCCCTCCACTTT. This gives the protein CASSRTGNSPLHF.

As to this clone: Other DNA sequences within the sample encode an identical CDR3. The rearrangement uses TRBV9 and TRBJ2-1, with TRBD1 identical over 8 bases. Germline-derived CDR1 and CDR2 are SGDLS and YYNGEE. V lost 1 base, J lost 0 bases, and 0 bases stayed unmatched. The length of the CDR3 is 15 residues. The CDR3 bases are TGTGCCAGCAGCGTAACAGGGGGCTCCTACAATGAGCAGTTCTTC. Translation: CASSVTGGSYNEQFF.

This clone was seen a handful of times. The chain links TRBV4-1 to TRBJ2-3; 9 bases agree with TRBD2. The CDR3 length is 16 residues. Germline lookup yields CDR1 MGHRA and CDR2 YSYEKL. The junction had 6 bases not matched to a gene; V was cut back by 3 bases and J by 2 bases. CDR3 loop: CASSHWTSDVTDTQYF. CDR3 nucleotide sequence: TGCGCCAGCAGCCACTGGACTAGCGATGTCACAGATACGCAGTATTTT.